This T cell receptor beta chain was sequenced during a study of identical twins. This clonotype was observed a handful of times. Its target is not known. There were only healthy Caucasians among the donors. TCRdb independently ran MiXCR on the 5' RACE reads; one entry per CDR3 protein. The data hold roughly 290,000 distinct CDR3 sequences, with roughly 9.8% observed a single time. Findings and limits, study-wide: With monozygotic twins, out-of-frame TCR alpha sharing exceeded what models estimated. Within cord blood, abundant beta clonotypes carried fewer insertions, but memory repertoires showed no such trend. Sequences that were out-of-frame, alpha and twin-shared displayed an excess of low generation probability.

A further study also used this sample, focusing on yellow fever vaccine responses in identical twins.

The sequence was obtained from a young woman in good health. Material: CD8+ T cells sorted from blood.

The CDR3 bases are TGTGCCAGCAGCTCCGTGGCGGGGAACACTGAAGCTTTCTTT. This sequence encodes CASSSVAGNTEAFF. V and J are TRBV7-2 and TRBJ1-1; D not certain. Trimming removed 4 bases from V and 1 base from J, with 10 bases in between. Germline V gives CDR1 SGHTA, CDR2 FQGNSA. The CDR3 runs to 14 residues.